These 16 T cell receptor beta chains were sequenced from one sample in a study of T cells in severe cutaneous drug reactions. The iRepertoire multiplex PCR system with TCR subtype-specific primers built both bulk and single-cell libraries. TCRdb reprocessed the multiplex PCR reads and keeps a single row for each CDR3 protein, giving no DNA. This sample's table has about 21,000 distinct CDR3 sequences. Sequenced patients had Stevens-Johnson syndrome or toxic epidermal necrolysis caused by carbamazepine. The source material was PBMCs. The source of these receptors is a human donor with toxic epidermal necrolysis, a severe cutaneous drug reaction.

V and J are TRBV2 and TRBJ2-7; TCRdb's D gene call, TRBD1, goes unchecked for lack of DNA. The CDR3 extends over 13 amino acids. Germline loops: CDR1 SNHLY, CDR2 FYNNEI. CDR3 sequence: CASSDYRANEQYF.

The J gene is TRBJ2-6, the V gene TRBV25-1. Germline values: CDR1 MGHDK, CDR2 SYGVNS. The CDR3 is 16 residues long. CDR3: CASSEAGHSGANVLTF.

The V gene is TRBV7-2, the J gene TRBJ2-7; TCRdb outputs TRBD1, but without DNA this stays unchecked. The CDR3 is 16 amino acids. Germline CDR1 is SGHTA and CDR2 is FQGNSA. CDR3 in amino acids: CASSPGVADPSYEQYF.

This sequence joins TRBV7-3 and TRBJ2-7; TCRdb names TRBD1, which stays unverified in the absence of DNA. Germline-derived CDR1 and CDR2 are SGHTA and FQGTGA. This CDR3 contains 15 residues. CDR3 in amino acids: CASSPGQGGFYEQYF.

This clonotype is deemed medium-sized by its frequency. The rearrangement uses TRBV11-2 and TRBJ1-5. This CDR3 has 13 residues. Germline V lookup: CDR1 SGHAT, CDR2 FQNNGV. CDR3 region: CASSLGSNQPQHF.

The rearrangement joins TRBV4-1 to TRBJ2-3; the D call from TCRdb, TRBD1, cannot be confirmed without DNA. Germline loops: CDR1 MGHRA, CDR2 YSYEKL. This CDR3 has 17 amino acids. The CDR3 reads CASSQGASDRSTDTQYF.

The chain combines TRBV24-1 with TRBJ2-2. This CDR3 is built from 12 residues. The germline V gene encodes CDR1 KGHDR and CDR2 SFDVKD. The CDR3 sequence: CATSDLSGELFF.

The chain recombines TRBV4-2 with TRBJ1-4; the D call of TRBD1 rests on TCRdb alone, since no DNA is present to check it. Germline V gives CDR1 LGHNA, CDR2 YNFKEQ. There are 15 residues in the CDR3. CDR3 residues: CASSIVEQGGEKLFF.

The chain carries TRBV19 and TRBJ1-1. There are 15 residues in the CDR3. Germline assignment: CDR1 LNHDA and CDR2 SQIVND (reference sequence). Here the CDR3 reads CASTEFLGVISEAFF.

By frequency, this clonotype registers medium-sized (0.01 to 0.1%). The genes are TRBV6-5 and TRBJ2-1; TCRdb designates TRBD2, a call that cannot be tested without DNA. Germline V gives CDR1 MNHEY, CDR2 SVGAGI. This CDR3 spans 16 amino acids. The CDR3 loop is CASSRLAGLVNNEQFF.

This chain connects TRBV20-1 to TRBJ2-3. Germline V gives CDR1 DFQATT, CDR2 SNEGSKA (reference sequence). CDR3 length: 15 amino acids. The CDR3 sequence: CSARDPTLNTDTQYF.

This sequence joins TRBV4-3 and TRBJ2-1; checking the TCRdb D call of TRBD1 is not possible without DNA. Germline-derived CDR1 and CDR2 are LGHNA and YSLEER. The CDR3 covers 15 residues. The CDR3 sequence is CASSHRDRGMNEQFF.

The rearrangement joins TRBV7-2 to TRBJ1-1. The CDR3 is made up of 12 amino acids. Germline assignment: CDR1 SGHTA and CDR2 FQGNSA. The CDR3: CASSLGSRKAFF.

V is TRBV29-1 and J is TRBJ2-2; the TRBD2 assignment by TCRdb is unverifiable without DNA. In germline, CDR1 is SQVTM, CDR2 ANQGSEA. This CDR3 contains 15 residues. CDR3 amino acids: CSVGISGVSTGELFF.

According to its frequency, this clonotype is medium-sized. The V call is TRBV30, the J call TRBJ2-3; TCRdb's assignment of TRBD2 cannot be checked, as there is no DNA. The CDR3 runs 15 residues. Germline CDR1 GTSNPN, CDR2 SVGIG (reference sequence). Here the CDR3 reads CAWSVSGRSTDTQYF.

The chain has TRBV27 and TRBJ2-6. Germline CDR1 reads MNHEY; CDR2 reads SMNVEV (reference sequence). The length of the CDR3 is 14 residues. The CDR3 loop reads CASSLGWRANVLTF. Supplemented by reference TRBV27 and TRBJ2-6, the full variable domain reads EAQVTQNPRYLITVTGKKLTVTCSQNMNHEYMSWYRQDPGLGLRQIYYSMNVEVTDKGDVPEGYKVSRKEKRNFPLILESPSPNQTSLYFCASSLGWRANVLTFGAGSRLTVL.